A single sample gave rise to the 12 T cell receptor beta chains below, sequenced in a study of molecular identifiers for immune sequencing clone quantification. Via MiXCR, TCRdb re-called the PCR reads, giving one row per CDR3 protein. The table includes around 470,000 distinct CDR3 sequences, over 20% detected once. Sequencing was carried out using naive CD8+ T cells from blood, with Jurkat cell RNA spiked in. The sample's subset: FACS-sorted CD8+CD4-CCR7+CD45RA+ naive T cells. The receptor source for this set is a human donor in good health. Some libraries in this study had Jurkat cell RNA spiked in.

This clonotype was counted once. One base away lies a much larger clone, so this may be a sequencing read error. This chain connects TRBV4-3 to TRBJ1-1, with D uncertain. Germline CDR1 is LGHNA and CDR2 is YSLEER. CDR3 size: 17 residues. The chain's CDR3 is CAGSQDVDNPPNTEAFF. DNA of the CDR3: TGCGCCGGCAGCCAAGATGTCGACAACCCGCCGAACACTGAAGCTTTCTTT.

The chain employs TRBV29-1 and TRBJ2-7; D is perhaps TRBD1 or TRBD2 (6 bases each). V lost 2 bases to trimming and J lost 5 bases, with 16 bases between them. CDR1 is SQVTM, CDR2 ANQGSEA, per germline. The CDR3 length is 14 residues. Here the CDR3 DNA reads TGCAGCGTTGAATGGAGGGGTCAGGGGAACGAGCAGTACTTC. Translated: CSVEWRGQGNEQYF.

Concerning this clonotype itself: Because it lacks the conserved phenylalanine or tryptophan at the end, this CDR3 is likely a read error. The J gene is TRBJ1-4, the V gene TRBV7-6; possible D gene TRBD1, 5 bases. This CDR3 comprises 17 residues. V lost 4 bases, J lost 0 bases, and 15 bases lay in between. Per germline, CDR1 SGHVS and CDR2 FNYEAQ. Written as DNA, the CDR3 is TGTGCCAGCAGCTCTAGACTGGGGGGGGCAACTAATGAAAAACTGTTTGTT. This codes for CASSSRLGGATNEKLFV.

In this sample, this clonotype turned up a few times. This rearrangement joins TRBV19 to TRBJ2-7; TRBD2 matches 7 bases. V gave up 1 base and J gave up 6 bases; unmatched junction bases: 9. The CDR3 loop spans 15 amino acids. CDR1 LNHDA and CDR2 SQIVND come from the germline V gene (reference sequence). For the CDR3, the DNA is TGTGCCAGTAGTATAGGCCCTGGCCCGGGAGGCGAGCAGTACTTC. It is translated as CASSIGPGPGGEQYF. Combining the CDR3 with reference TRBV19 and TRBJ2-7 gives the whole variable domain DGGITQSPKYLFRKEGQNVTLSCEQNLNHDAMYWYRQDPGQGLRLIYYSQIVNDFQKGDIAEGYSVSREKKESFPLTVTSAQKNPTAFYLCASSIGPGPGGEQYFGPGTRLTVT.

This clonotype occurred many times. The chain employs TRBV29-1 and TRBJ2-5; 11 bases fit TRBD2. With V trimmed by 3 bases and J by 5 bases, 5 bases remained unmatched. Germline-derived CDR1 and CDR2 are SQVTM and ANQGSEA. The CDR3 loop spans 14 amino acids. The CDR3 DNA reads as TGCAGCGTTGATTTAGCGGGAGGGCCCGAGACCCAGTACTTC. Protein: CSVDLAGGPETQYF. Filled out from reference TRBV29-1 and TRBJ2-5, the complete variable domain reads SAVISQKPSRDICQRGTSLTIQCQVDSQVTMMFWYRQQPGQSLTLIATANQGSEATYESGFVIDKFPISRPNLTFSTLTVSNMSPEDSSIYLCSVDLAGGPETQYFGPGTRLLVL.

With regard to this clonotype: A much bigger clone sits one base away, suggesting this may be a read error. The V gene is TRBV29-1, the J gene TRBJ2-3; 9 bases match TRBD2. The CDR3 runs to 14 residues. Per the germline V gene, CDR1 is SQVTM and CDR2 is ANQGSEA. V gave up 7 bases and J gave up 8 bases; unmatched junction bases: 13. DNA of the CDR3: TGCAGCGGGGGGACTAGCATGGTGAGGGGTACGCAGTATTTT. Residues: CSGGTSMVRGTQYF.

The rearrangement links TRBV2 to TRBJ2-7, with TRBD1 matching over 12 bases. CDR1 and CDR2 from the germline V gene are SNHLY and FYNNEI. V lost 2 bases and J lost 5; bases outside the gene matches: 4. CDR3 length: 15 amino acids. CDR3 region: CASSENGTGGDEQYF. DNA for the CDR3: TGTGCCAGCAGTGAAAACGGGACAGGGGGCGACGAGCAGTACTTC.

This clonotype was seen a few times. This chain joins TRBV6-6 and TRBJ2-1; TRBD2 agrees at 11 bases. The germline gives CDR1 MNHNY, CDR2 SVGAGI (reference sequence). CDR3 length: 14 residues. Trimming at V came to 8 bases and at J to 6 bases, leaving 6 bases not matched to a gene. The CDR3 DNA reads as TGTGCCAGCGGCTTGCTAGCGGGGGGCAATGAGCAGTTCTTC. Residues: CASGLLAGGNEQFF.

The V and J genes are TRBV15 and TRBJ2-3; TRBD1 matches 8 bases. This CDR3 region has 16 residues. Germline CDR1 is LNHNV and CDR2 is YYDKDF (reference sequence). V trimming: 0 bases; J trimming: 3 bases; junction bases outside the gene matches: 5. The CDR3 loop reads CATSRDRTGITDTQYF. CDR3 coding DNA: TGTGCCACCAGCAGAGACCGGACAGGGATAACAGATACGCAGTATTTT.

Only a few counts were recorded for this clonotype. The rearrangement joins TRBV11-2 to TRBJ2-1; tentatively, D is TRBD1 or TRBD2 (6 bases each). The CDR3 covers 14 residues. Germline CDR1 SGHAT, CDR2 FQNNGV. V lost 5 bases, J lost 7 bases, and 15 bases lay in between. This CDR3 is CASSPVGGGNEQFF. In nucleotides, the CDR3 is TGTGCCAGCAGCCCCGTTGGAGGGGGGAATGAGCAGTTCTTC.

This clonotype is a singleton in its sample. The chain uses TRBV7-9 and TRBJ1-2; D is uncertain. The CDR3 runs 15 residues. Trimming took 4 bases from V and 0 from J, leaving 12 bases between them. Germline values: CDR1 SEHNR, CDR2 FQNEAQ (reference sequence). CDR3 protein: CASSSWGGPNYGYTF. The CDR3, as DNA: TGTGCCAGCAGCTCGTGGGGAGGTCCTAACTATGGCTACACCTTC.

This clonotype was observed at least ten times. The chain carries TRBV5-1 and TRBJ2-1; 8 bases are a match to TRBD2. Trimming removed 3 bases from V and 8 bases from J; junction bases left unmatched: 13. Germline CDR1 and CDR2: SGHRS and YFSETQ. The CDR3 is 16 amino acids. The CDR3 reads CASSSFSGVFGDEQFF. The DNA for the CDR3 is TGCGCCAGCAGCTCCTTTAGCGGGGTATTTGGCGATGAGCAGTTCTTC.